Here is one TCR beta chain with its context. What it recognizes is unknown. The data originate from a study of T cell responses to AZD1222 COVID-19 vaccine. General observations from the study: Only a handful of AZD1222 recipients tested seropositive at baseline. None of the repertoires were sampled until the peak T cell response had passed.

Pooled samples include second doses given at about 4 or 12 weeks. This CDR3 has 15 residues. Per the germline V gene, CDR1 is SGHTA and CDR2 is FQGNSA. The junction had 6 bases not matched to a gene; V was cut back by 3 bases and J by 3 bases. Data came from immunoSEQ multiplex PCR; TCRdb stores just in-frame clones and leaves some out. The sample has 75,000 or so clones; approximately 90% are singletons. The TCR was taken from an adult who received the AZD1222 COVID-19 vaccine. The V gene is TRBV7-2, the J gene TRBJ2-7, with 9 bases identical to TRBD2. This specimen consisted of peripheral blood, obtained 28 days after the second AZD1222 dose. This chain's CDR3 is CASSFRVSGSYEQYF. CDR3 bases: TGTGCCAGCAGCTTCCGGGTTAGCGGGAGCTACGAGCAGTACTTC. The variable domain in full, completed from reference TRBV7-2 and TRBJ2-7, reads GAGVSQSPSNKVTEKGKDVELRCDPISGHTALYWYRQSLGQGLEFLIYFQGNSAPDKSGLPSDRFSAERTGGSVSTLTIQRTQQEDSAVYLCASSFRVSGSYEQYFGPGTRLTVT.